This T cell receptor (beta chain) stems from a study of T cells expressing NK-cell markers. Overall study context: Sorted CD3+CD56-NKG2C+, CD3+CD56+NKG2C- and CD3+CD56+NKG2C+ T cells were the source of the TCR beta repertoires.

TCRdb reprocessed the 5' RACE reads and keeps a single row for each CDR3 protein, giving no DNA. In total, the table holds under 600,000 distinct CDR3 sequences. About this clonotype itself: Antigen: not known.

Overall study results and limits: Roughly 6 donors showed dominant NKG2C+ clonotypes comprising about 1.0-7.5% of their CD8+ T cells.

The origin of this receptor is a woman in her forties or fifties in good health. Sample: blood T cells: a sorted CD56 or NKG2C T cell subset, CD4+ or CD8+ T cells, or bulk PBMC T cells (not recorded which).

CDR3 in amino acids: CASSQEPGLTGSTQYF. V usage is TRBV4-2 and J usage is TRBJ2-3; TCRdb names TRBD2, which stays unverified in the absence of DNA. The CDR3 runs 16 residues. Germline V gene sequence: CDR1 LGHNA, CDR2 YNFKEQ.